The 9 T cell receptor beta chains listed next were all sequenced from one sample in a study of HIV-infected patients and healthy controls. Reverse transcription used around 500 ng RNA and constant-region primers for alpha and beta. Using multiplexing indices, alpha and beta chain libraries were generated apart by chain-specific third strand synthesis. TCRdb re-called the 5' RACE reads through MiXCR, storing one row per CDR3 protein. The sample has 18,000 or so distinct CDR3 sequences; more than 7.5% are singletons. Antiretroviral therapy had run roughly three months, about 14 weeks, before follow-up blood collection. The repertoire came from unfractionated whole blood and reflected all unsorted peripheral T cells. The sequenced sample was blood, obtained during antiretroviral therapy. The receptors derive from an adult with HIV infection.

This clonotype is medium-sized by share. The rearrangement joins TRBV19 to TRBJ1-1, with 7 bases identical to TRBD1. V was pared by 7 bases and J by 1 base, with 9 bases of the junction left unmatched. Per the germline V gene, CDR1 is LNHDA and CDR2 is SQIVND (reference sequence). CDR3 size: 15 residues. The DNA of the CDR3 is TGTGCCAGTACCCCGACAGGGTCCCCGAACACTGAAGCTTTCTTT. It yields the protein CASTPTGSPNTEAFF. Supplemented by reference TRBV19 and TRBJ1-1, the full variable domain reads DGGITQSPKYLFRKEGQNVTLSCEQNLNHDAMYWYRQDPGQGLRLIYYSQIVNDFQKGDIAEGYSVSREKKESFPLTVTSAQKNPTAFYLCASTPTGSPNTEAFFGQGTRLTVV.

This clonotype was counted ten times or more. V and J are TRBV5-4 and TRBJ1-2, with D possibly being TRBD1 (6 bases). Trimming left V 3 bases short and J 3 bases short, with 21 bases between. Germline-derived CDR1 and CDR2 are SGHNT and YYREEE (reference sequence). This CDR3 has 17 amino acids. This CDR3 is CASSSDYAGTSYYGYTF. The CDR3 region has the DNA TGTGCCAGCAGCTCCGATTACGCCGGGACAAGCTACTATGGCTACACCTTC.

This clonotype occurred a few times. V and J are TRBV30 and TRBJ2-7, with D possibly being TRBD1 (5 bases). V was shortened by 3 bases and J by 3 bases, with 15 bases between the two germline ends. CDR1 is GTSNPN, CDR2 SVGIG, per germline (reference sequence). The CDR3 is 14 amino acids. In DNA, the CDR3 is TGTGCCTGGAGGGACGTTCAGGGCTACTACGAGCAGTACTTC. Protein product: CAWRDVQGYYEQYF.

V is TRBV29-1 and J is TRBJ2-1; TRBD1 matches at 10 bases. Looked up from germline, CDR1 is SQVTM and CDR2 is ANQGSEA. The CDR3 covers 13 residues. V was pared by 1 base and J by 10 bases, with 4 bases of the junction left unmatched. CDR3 sequence (DNA): TGCAGCGTTGAAGGGGACAGGGGATTCGAGCAGTTCTTC. Translation gives CSVEGDRGFEQFF.

This clonotype was seen ten or more times. V gene TRBV10-3 combines with J gene TRBJ2-5; D possibly corresponds to TRBD2 (6 bases). The germline V gene has CDR1 ENHRY and CDR2 SYGVKD. There are 15 residues in the CDR3. V dropped 0 bases and J dropped 1 base, with 9 bases sitting between them. CDR3 coding DNA: TGTGCCATCAGTGAGTCCCGGGAGAGCCAAGAGACCCAGTACTTC. This translates into CAISESRESQETQYF.

This clonotype was counted many times. V gene TRBV6-1 combines with J gene TRBJ2-7, with 8 nucleotides matching TRBD1. The V gene end was trimmed by 7 bases and the J gene end by 6 bases; junction bases not matched to a gene: 20. The CDR3 has 17 residues. Germline V lookup: CDR1 MNHNS, CDR2 SASEGT. CDR3 amino acids: CASNVGTGDKGGPEQYF. CDR3 DNA sequence: TGTGCCAGCAACGTCGGGACAGGAGACAAGGGCGGGCCCGAGCAGTACTTC.

This clonotype was seen at least ten times. The chain carries TRBV5-4 and TRBJ1-3, with a tentative D call TRBD1 (6 bases). Germline assignment: CDR1 SGHNT and CDR2 YYREEE (reference sequence). The CDR3 totals 15 residues. Between the trimmed V and J ends, which lost 4 bases and 0 bases, there was a span of 11 bases. The CDR3 nucleotides are TGTGCCAGCAGCCCGGACAGTTCCTCTGGAAACACCATATATTTT. Translated, it gives CASSPDSSSGNTIYF.

At least ten counts were recorded for this clonotype. The chain uses TRBV5-4 and TRBJ2-3; weak D call: TRBD2 (6 bases). V lost 4 bases to trimming and J lost 2 bases, with 14 bases between them. Germline-derived CDR1 and CDR2 are SGHNT and YYREEE (reference sequence). The CDR3 runs to 15 residues. The CDR3 nucleotides are TGTGCCAGCAGCGCGGGACCCACACCCACAGATACGCAGTATTTT. This encodes CASSAGPTPTDTQYF.

The table lists this clonotype with many counts. The rearrangement uses TRBV28 and TRBJ1-6; D is ambiguous. The V end lost 4 bases, the J end lost 6 bases, and 7 bases lay between the germline ends. Per germline, CDR1 MDHEN and CDR2 SYDVKM. The CDR3 is 13 amino acids. CDR3 region: CASSWVGNSPLHF. The CDR3 DNA reads TGTGCCAGCAGTTGGGTTGGTAATTCACCCCTCCACTTT.